This is a list of T cell receptor beta chains from one sample in a study of PD-1 blockade in classical Hodgkin lymphoma. Sequencing was performed with immunoSEQ multiplex PCR; in TCRdb, only in-frame clones are kept and a portion is missing. The table lists roughly 70,000 clones, about 94% of them singletons. The sample consisted of peripheral blood mononuclear cells (PBMCs). The receptors were sampled from a human donor with classical Hodgkin lymphoma. Both conserved end residues are part of each CDR3.

v_gene	j_gene	CDR3aa
TRBV2	TRBJ1-2	CASSHDRGSWGYTF
TRBV15	TRBJ1-6	CATSRTDLISGGSPLHF
TRBV27	TRBJ2-2	CASRPVVGNGELFF
TRBV28	TRBJ2-7	CASSLSSGFSYEQYF
TRBV30	TRBJ1-3	CAWGAGTGDGNTIYF
TRBV7-9	TRBJ2-1	CASSLAGGRGGNEQFF
TRBV19	TRBJ1-2	CASRLDRNYGYTF
TRBV5-1	TRBJ2-7	CASSLESGGRGEQYF
TRBV30	TRBJ2-7	CAWSRSYEQYF
TRBV7-9	TRBJ2-1	CASSFSGLATHEQFF
TRBV5-1	TRBJ1-1	CASRTDGTEAFF
TRBV28	TRBJ2-2	CASRSIGTPSINTGELFF
TRBV7-2	TRBJ2-7	CASSTQGNSYEQYF
TRBV7-9	TRBJ1-3	CASSTLGRSSSGNTIYF
TRBV19	TRBJ2-3	CASSIWSTDTQYF
TRBV28	TRBJ1-4	CASSQGQDHEKLFF
TRBV18	.	CASSPRDSPYEQYF
TRBV10-1	TRBJ2-1	CASSVDSSYNEQFF
TRBV6-6	TRBJ2-5	CASRIRGIETQYF
TRBV20-1	TRBJ2-1	CSARLGKQFF
TRBV9	.	CASSARQGAGEQYF
TRBV5-8	TRBJ1-2	CASSLNRVDGYTF
TRBV2	TRBJ1-1	CASSVAGARTEAFF
TRBV19	TRBJ1-4	CASGQLGNEKLFF
TRBV7-9	TRBJ2-1	CASSAHWTGTGLDEQFF
TRBV5-1	TRBJ1-5	CASSLGQAEQPQHF
TRBV11-3	TRBJ2-1	CASSLGKTGREQFF
TRBV7-3	TRBJ2-2	CASSLQGTGELFF
TRBV5-1	TRBJ2-1	CASSWDRVNEQFF
TRBV5-4	TRBJ2-2	CASSSTTTAGELFF
TRBV25-1	TRBJ1-1	CASSAPDRGTEAFF
TRBV5-6	TRBJ2-3	CASSLGSTRTDTQYF
TRBV7-9	TRBJ1-2	CASSFGQGDYGYTF
TRBV11-2	TRBJ1-2	CASSSITGLYGYTF
TRBV6-4	TRBJ2-7	CASSVAGGPGYEQYF
TRBV19	TRBJ1-2	CASSGDNYGYTF
TRBV28	TRBJ1-2	CASSSRNRANYGYTF
TRBV25-1	TRBJ2-6	CASSLPGANVLTF
TRBV7-9	TRBJ1-4	CASSPLRMSNEKLFF
TRBV5-6	TRBJ1-5	CASSLGDRPNQPQHF
TRBV6-6	TRBJ1-2	CASRTPDRVYGYTF
TRBV18	TRBJ1-5	CASSPPNLGHQPQHF
TRBV6-6	TRBJ2-7	CASSYAAGTPSYEQYF
TRBV11-2	TRBJ2-6	CASTSGGANVLTF
TRBV7-2	TRBJ1-5	CASSLGGYNQPQHF
TRBV2	TRBJ1-1	CASSEYKNTEAFF
TRBV5-1	TRBJ2-1	CASSLGAAVRFGMEQFF
TRBV6-4	TRBJ2-1	CASSVGRGMNEQFF
TRBV19	TRBJ2-7	CASSIVGLKVGTYEQYF
TRBV6-1	TRBJ1-1	CASTPQLIMNTEAFF
TRBV10-2	TRBJ2-7	CASSGRPGQGLYEQYF
TRBV10-1	TRBJ2-2	CASSVSRGSTGELFF
TRBV30	TRBJ2-2	CAWSPGRELFF
TRBV9	TRBJ2-1	CASSVVSLASGTGEQFF
TRBV28	TRBJ1-2	CASSFLQGTPYGYTF